Listed here is a single T cell receptor (beta chain). Unmatched junction bases numbered 6, after V lost 6 bases and J lost 4 bases. The germline V gene encodes CDR1 SGHRS and CDR2 YFSETQ. The CDR3 is 13 residues long. This specimen belongs to a study of blood T cell repertoires in COVID-19. About the research overall: Both acute and convalescent COVID-19 samples were obtained from the United States, Italy and Spain. The cDNA or gDNA used as material had been derived from T cells, B-cell-depleted T cells, or PBMCs.

Original processing methods: Reference gene primer amplification yielded estimated nucleated cell counts. Clones were sequenced by immunoSEQ multiplex PCR, and TCRdb holds only the in-frame ones, with some missing. The DNA gave D and trimming, while V, J and clone size come from that table. The sample has 200,000 to 300,000 clones, around 84% seen once. The sequencing input was peripheral blood. This chain uses TRBV5-1 with TRBJ1-1, with TRBD1 matching over 7 bases. The TCR was taken from a man in his forties who had recovered from COVID-19. The DNA for the CDR3 is TGCGCCAGCAAAGAACAGGGGTCCACTGAAGCTTTCTTT. As protein: CASKEQGSTEAFF.